Listed below are T cell receptor beta chains from one sample, sequenced in a study of shared T cell receptors in the human thymus. Measured with immunoSEQ multiplex PCR; TCRdb has only the in-frame clones, and not every one. The sample has about 500,000 clones, approximately 80% seen once. This sample was shared with a second study, whose subject was human thymus T cells.

The sequencing sample was made of thymocytes. These receptors were obtained from a boy in the first two years of life with a congenital heart defect. Each CDR3 is given with its conserved first and last residue. The D gene is left open where the match is weak. Rows give clone size only sometimes, using once, few, many, or a class for an expanded clone.

D | J | V | size | CDR3 | DNA
NA | TRBJ1-1 | TRBV4-2 | NA | CASSPTGGDTEAFF | TGTGCCAGCAGCCCCACAGGAGGGGACACTGAAGCTTTCTTT
TRBD2 | TRBJ2-1 | TRBV28 | NA | CASSSGGSGNPYNEQFF | TGTGCCAGCAGTTCCGGGGGTAGCGGGAACCCCTACAATGAGCAGTTCTTC
NA | TRBJ2-1 | TRBV4-1 | NA | CASSRLERSYNEQFF | TGCGCCAGCAGCCGACTTGAGCGATCCTACAATGAGCAGTTCTTC
TRBD2 | TRBJ2-3 | TRBV7-2 | few | CASSLGTYRGLAGADTQYF | TGTGCCAGCAGCTTAGGAACCTACCGGGGACTAGCGGGAGCAGATACGCAGTATTTT
NA | TRBJ1-1 | TRBV5-1 | NA | CASSSPTANTEAFF | TGCGCCAGCAGCTCTCCGACAGCGAACACTGAAGCTTTCTTT
NA | TRBJ2-7 | TRBV7-8 | NA | CASSLSVRQGETRQYF | TGTGCCAGCAGCTTAAGTGTCCGGCAGGGCGAAACCCGGCAGTACTTC
TRBD1 | TRBJ1-4 | TRBV14 | NA | CASSVRDRGSTNEKLFF | TGTGCCAGCAGCGTTCGGGACAGGGGGTCCACTAATGAAAAACTGTTTTTT
TRBD1 | TRBJ2-7 | TRBV6-1 | NA | CASKDRGLYEQYF | TGTGCCAGCAAAGACAGGGGGCTTTACGAGCAGTACTTC
NA | TRBJ2-3 | TRBV29-1 | NA | CSVAITQAHTQYF | TGCAGCGTTGCCATCACCCAGGCGCATACGCAGTATTTT
TRBD2 | TRBJ2-7 | TRBV5-1 | few | CASSLDRRGPMEAGDYEQYF | TGCGCCAGCAGCTTGGATCGTCGGGGCCCGATGGAGGCGGGAGACTACGAGCAGTACTTC
NA | TRBJ1-2 | TRBV27 | NA | CASSPRVSAKANYGYTF | TGTGCCAGCAGTCCCCGGGTCAGTGCTAAAGCTAACTATGGCTACACCTTC
NA | TRBJ2-2 | TRBV29-1 | NA | CSVVGLTGELFF | TGCAGCGTTGTCGGGTTAACCGGGGAGCTGTTTTTT
NA | TRBJ2-7 | TRBV30 | NA | CAWSSLLLALGEQYF | TGTGCCTGGAGCTCCCTTTTACTAGCTCTGGGCGAGCAGTACTTC
TRBD1 | TRBJ1-1 | TRBV29-1 | few | CSVGQGLNTEAFF | TGCAGCGTTGGACAGGGGTTGAACACTGAAGCTTTCTTT
NA | TRBJ2-7 | TRBV10-3 | NA | CAIQEVSGGTYEQYF | TGTGCCATCCAGGAGGTTAGCGGAGGTACCTACGAGCAGTACTTC
TRBD2 | TRBJ2-7 | TRBV10-3 | NA | CAISESGDYHYEQYF | TGTGCCATCAGTGAGTCGGGGGACTACCACTACGAGCAGTACTTC
TRBD1 | TRBJ2-7 | TRBV7-9 | once | CASSLATGAPYEQYF | TGTGCCAGCAGCTTAGCGACAGGGGCACCCTACGAGCAGTACTTC
NA | TRBJ2-4 | TRBV28 | NA | CASSLVGAKNIQYF | TGTGCCAGCAGTTTGGTAGGGGCTAAAAACATTCAGTACTTC
NA | TRBJ2-1 | TRBV6-6 | NA | CASSYPPRDRDNEQFF | TGTGCCAGCAGTTACCCCCCCCGGGATCGGGACAATGAGCAGTTCTTC
TRBD2 | TRBJ2-1 | TRBV7-9 | NA | CASSGPGLAGPDNEQFF | TGTGCCAGCAGCGGACCTGGACTAGCGGGACCGGACAATGAGCAGTTCTTC
NA | TRBJ2-7 | TRBV4-2 | NA | CASSPRLVLGEQYF | TGTGCCAGCAGCCCCCGATTGGTACTAGGCGAGCAGTACTTC
TRBD2 | TRBJ2-7 | TRBV25-1 | NA | CASREGRAGPYEQYF | TGTGCCAGCAGAGAAGGGAGGGCCGGACCCTACGAGCAGTACTTC
NA | TRBJ2-2 | TRBV21-1 | NA | CASSRQGRSTGELFF | TGTGCCAGCAGCCGACAGGGGAGGTCCACCGGGGAGCTGTTTTTT
TRBD1 | TRBJ2-7 | TRBV27 | NA | CASSSNGQAYEQYF | TGTGCCAGCAGTTCGAACGGACAGGCTTACGAGCAGTACTTC
TRBD1 | TRBJ1-1 | TRBV27 | NA | CATLPGTENTEAFF | TGTGCCACCCTGCCCGGGACAGAAAACACTGAAGCTTTCTTT
TRBD2 | TRBJ2-7 | TRBV28 | NA | CASSPQGSGMMEQYF | TGTGCCAGCAGTCCCCAGGGTAGCGGGATGATGGAGCAGTACTTC
NA | TRBJ1-5 | TRBV5-4 | NA | CASSLCVSNQPQHF | TGTGCCAGCAGCTTGTGCGTATCCAATCAGCCCCAGCATTTT
NA | TRBJ1-2 | TRBV20-1 | once | CSARNRHF | TGCAGTGCTAGAAACAGGCACTTC
TRBD2 | TRBJ2-3 | TRBV4-2 | NA | CASSQVAGEADTQYF | TGTGCCAGCAGCCAAGTAGCGGGAGAGGCAGATACGCAGTATTTT
TRBD2 | TRBJ2-7 | TRBV4-3 | NA | CASSQASGYEQYF | TGCGCCAGCAGCCAAGCTAGCGGCTACGAGCAGTACTTC
TRBD2 | TRBJ2-5 | TRBV6-5 | few | CASNPSGKETQYF | TGTGCCAGCAACCCTAGCGGTAAAGAGACCCAGTACTTC
NA | TRBJ1-2 | TRBV12-5 | NA | CASAEDSQSNYGYTF | TGTGCTAGTGCCGAGGACAGCCAGTCTAACTATGGCTACACCTTC
TRBD2 | TRBJ2-3 | TRBV4-1 | NA | CASSLMAGVGSDF | TGCGCCAGCAGCCTCATGGCGGGAGTAGGGAGTGATTTT
NA | TRBJ2-7 | TRBV2 | NA | CASGGGKYYEQYF | TGTGCCAGCGGGGGAGGAAAATACTACGAGCAGTACTTC
NA | TRBJ2-5 | TRBV28 | NA | CASSLGHKRGETQYF | TGTGCCAGCAGCCTTGGACACAAACGGGGGGAGACCCAGTACTTC
TRBD1 | TRBJ2-7 | TRBV6-1 | few | CASSDSPGQGALSSYEQYF | TGTGCCAGCAGTGATTCTCCGGGACAGGGGGCATTAAGCTCCTACGAGCAGTACTTC
TRBD2 | TRBJ2-3 | TRBV14 | once | CASSLAGGSTDTQYF | TGTGCCAGCAGCTTAGCGGGAGGAAGCACAGATACGCAGTATTTT
NA | TRBJ1-3 | TRBV27 | NA | CASSLSSGNTIYF | TGTGCCAGCAGTTTGAGCTCTGGAAACACCATATATTTT
NA | TRBJ1-2 | TRBV14 | NA | CASSLEGIRFGYGYTF | TGTGCCAGCAGCCTGGAGGGGATCAGGTTCGGCTATGGCTACACCTTC
TRBD2 | TRBJ2-7 | TRBV28 | NA | CASSLYLTGTSGKYEQYF | TGTGCCAGCAGTTTATACCTCACCGGGACTAGCGGGAAATACGAGCAGTACTTC
NA | TRBJ1-4 | TRBV9 | few | CASSVAQGGKLFF | TGTGCCAGCAGCGTAGCCCAGGGCGGAAAACTGTTTTTT
NA | TRBJ2-2 | TRBV27 | NA | CASSLSSRGNTGELFF | TGTGCCAGCAGTTTATCTTCCAGGGGGAACACCGGGGAGCTGTTTTTT
NA | TRBJ2-4 | TRBV18 | NA | CASSPRGSRKWPGIQYF | TGTGCCAGCTCACCACGTGGGTCCAGAAAATGGCCGGGGATTCAGTACTTC
NA | TRBJ1-1 | TRBV4-1 | NA | CASSQGRDPPNTEAFF | TGCGCCAGCAGCCAAGGGCGGGACCCCCCGAACACTGAAGCTTTCTTT
NA | TRBJ2-1 | TRBV6-5 | NA | CAVEGRNEQFF | TGTGCCGTTGAGGGTCGCAATGAGCAGTTCTTC
TRBD2 | TRBJ2-7 | TRBV27 | NA | CASSYRSYGTSGKGGQSEQYF | TGTGCCAGCAGTTACCGTTCTTACGGGACTAGCGGGAAGGGGGGTCAGTCCGAGCAGTACTTC
NA | TRBJ2-1 | TRBV28 | NA | CASSLVGGHPYNEQFF | TGTGCCAGCAGTTTAGTCGGCGGGCACCCCTACAATGAGCAGTTCTTC
NA | TRBJ1-2 | TRBV29-1 | few | CSVERKPGGYTF | TGCAGCGTTGAAAGGAAGCCAGGTGGCTACACCTTC
TRBD2 | TRBJ2-1 | TRBV7-2 | few | CASISGLAYYNEQFF | TGTGCCAGCATATCAGGACTAGCGTACTACAATGAGCAGTTCTTC